This T cell receptor (beta chain) was sequenced in a study of T cell repertoires in aging, cancer and after chemotherapy (dated by TCRdb to about 2019). Study-level background: Six donor age groups were covered, ranging from 30 or younger up to 70 or older, and each group contained at least three individuals. In the hematological group, paired pre- and post-chemotherapy samples were obtained from chronic lymphocytic leukemia patients treated with fludarabine- or bendamustine-based regimens. A cohort of 200 to 250 cancer patients (approximately 90 with hematological and around 130 with solid cancers) was assembled, and approximately 99 healthy donors were included as a reference group. Peripheral blood TCR beta repertoires from healthy donors and cancer patients were profiled to examine immunoaging and T cell reconstitution after chemotherapy. In total, the full dataset held about 8.8 million TCR reads.

Multiplex touch-down PCR with a mixed TRB-A/B primer pool was used to amplify rearranged TRB sequences covering the V, D and J segments. Illumina adapters and sample indices were added to the amplicons in two consecutive PCR reactions performed with Phusion HS II polymerase. The amplicons were purified from gel with the NucleoSpin Gel and PCR Clean-up kit and then assessed with Qubit and an Agilent 2100 Bioanalyzer. Sequencing of libraries was carried out on an Illumina MiSeq in 600-cycle, single-indexed, paired-end runs. The source study handled its data this way. TRB sequences were processed with MiXCR versions 2.12 and 3.0.5. Each unique CDR3 nucleotide sequence was treated as one clone, and only productive sequences with two or more reads were kept. Shannon diversity, evenness, clonality (one minus evenness), and alpha-parameterized diversity profiles from alpha 0 to 5 were included as repertoire metrics. The IGoR algorithm was used to compute generation probabilities of clones in paired pre- and post-chemotherapy samples. Using fastp at Q25 and MiXCR, TCRdb reprocessed the public reads and kept productive beta chains. Each entry merges the rows of one CDR3 protein and shows their most common DNA and genes. The V and J calls here are based on TCRdb, not the publication. The table for this sample lists several thousand distinct CDR3 sequences; over 30% of them were counted only once. The ten largest clones capture about 45% of the sample.

Genomic DNA extracted from peripheral blood, rather than sorted cells or RNA, was used as the source for amplification of TCR beta rearrangements. The paper's findings and limits, for the study overall: Hematological cancer patients had lymphoid organ infiltration, which may itself impair thymic emigration or peripheral T cell expansion. Significantly lower blood TCR diversity and higher clonality were observed in untreated patients with hematological or solid cancers than in age-matched healthy donors. An increase in median generation probability over the chemotherapy interval was observed in both cancer cohorts, suggesting that the repertoire was reconstituted through rebound thymic output. In healthy donors, the drop in TCR diversity with age came mainly from a loss of richness, whereas in cancer patients a loss of evenness also played a part. According to the authors, the repertoire data do not allow conclusions to be drawn about immunological memory after chemotherapy.

V loses 4 bases, J loses 7 bases, and the germline ends lie 10 bases apart. The CDR3 runs 12 residues from the cysteine to the phenylalanine. The kept DNA is CDR3 alone, 36 bases in frame from the first base. CDR1 and CDR2 are read off the germline V gene as KGHSH and LQKENI. Points on this clonotype: This receptor's antigen is unknown. No per-base quality is available; no much larger clone lies one base away.

The rearranged segments are TRBV18 and TRBJ1-2; the D gene remains uncertain. The TCR comes from a human donor with a blood cancer. The sample comprised blood. The CDR3 has the sequence CASSLRGIGYTF. The nucleotide sequence reads TGTGCCAGCTCACTTCGAGGTATTGGCTACACCTTC.